This passage covers 24 T cell receptor beta chains from one sample sequenced in a study of cytomegalovirus exposure and HLA in healthy donors. It was with 60 Vbeta and 13 Jbeta primers that the PCR ran. Profiling relied on immunoSEQ multiplex PCR, and the TCRdb table lists in-frame clones only, not all of them. The data show approximately 81,000 clones, roughly 84% seen once. What was sequenced was PBMCs. The receptor set was obtained from a woman between 50 and 59 years old in good health and CMV-seronegative.

J is TRBJ2-1 and V is TRBV7-2; no reliable D call. V gave up 2 bases and J gave up 0 bases, with 8 bases separating them. The CDR3 length is 15 residues. Germline V gene lookup returns CDR1 SGHTA and CDR2 FQGNSA. CDR3 in amino acids: CASSLPPSSYNEQFF. The CDR3 bases are TGTGCCAGCAGCTTACCTCCCAGCTCCTACAATGAGCAGTTCTTC.

The chain is built from TRBV28 and TRBJ1-5; perhaps TRBD1 as D (5 bases). The CDR3 length is 16 residues. V lost 1 base, J lost 4 bases, and 14 bases lay in between. Germline CDR1 reads MDHEN; CDR2 reads SYDVKM. The DNA of the CDR3 is TGTGCCAGCAGTTTATTACTGGGACTGAGGAATCAGCCCCAGCATTTT. Translation gives CASSLLLGLRNQPQHF.

The rearrangement joins TRBV9 to TRBJ2-7; TRBD1 might be the D (5 bases). V lost 0 bases and J lost 5, with 12 bases in between. From germline, CDR1 is SGDLS and CDR2 YYNGEE. This CDR3 comprises 14 residues. The CDR3 region has the DNA TGTGCCAGCAGCGTAGGTCAGGGTTTCGACGAGCAGTACTTC. The encoded protein is CASSVGQGFDEQYF. The whole variable domain, filled in from reference TRBV9 and TRBJ2-7, reads DSGVTQTPKHLITATGQRVTLRCSPRSGDLSVYWYQQSLDQGLQFLIQYYNGEERAKGNILERFSAQQFPDLHSELNLSSLELGDSALYFCASSVGQGFDEQYFGPGTRLTVT.

The V call is TRBV5-6, the J call TRBJ2-3; 9 positions match TRBD2. V was pared by 1 base and J by 4 bases, with 7 bases of the junction left unmatched. In germline, CDR1 is SGHDT, CDR2 YYEEEE. The CDR3 has 16 residues. CDR3: CASSLSPAGGSDTQYF. The CDR3 DNA reads as TGTGCCAGCAGCTTGAGCCCAGCGGGGGGTTCAGATACGCAGTATTTT.

The rearrangement links TRBV5-1 to TRBJ2-3, with 7 bases matching TRBD2. This CDR3 is built from 19 residues. V was pared by 2 bases and J by 2 bases, with 17 bases of the junction left unmatched. Germline-derived CDR1 and CDR2 are SGHRS and YFSETQ. The CDR3: CASSFGVGGSKTYTDTQYF. CDR3 bases: TGCGCCAGCAGCTTCGGGGTGGGGGGGTCCAAGACATACACAGATACGCAGTATTTT.

This chain uses TRBV7-3 with TRBJ1-1; weak D call: TRBD1 (6 bases). CDR1 and CDR2 (germline): SGHTA, FQGTGA. CDR3 length equals 13 residues. V was cut by 6 bases and J by 4 bases, with 12 bases left in between. In nucleotides, the CDR3 is TGTGCCAGCAGTTCAACAGGGCCCACTGAAGCTTTCTTT. Its translation is CASSSTGPTEAFF.

The chain carries TRBV4-1 and TRBJ2-7; D possibly corresponds to TRBD2 (5 bases). There are 15 residues in the CDR3. From germline, CDR1 is MGHRA and CDR2 YSYEKL. Trimming took 2 bases from V and 2 from J, leaving 13 bases between them. CDR3 nucleotide sequence: TGCGCCAGCAGCCAACAAAGCGGCTTTACCTACGAGCAGTACTTC. The encoded protein is CASSQQSGFTYEQYF.

The chain employs TRBV2 and TRBJ2-2; a weak D match, TRBD1 (6 bases). V lost 4 bases to trimming and J lost 1 base, with 13 bases between them. Germline V gives CDR1 SNHLY, CDR2 FYNNEI. CDR3 length: 16 residues. CDR3 bases: TGTGCCAGCAGTGTACAGGGAATAAAGAACACCGGGGAGCTGTTTTTT. It specifies CASSVQGIKNTGELFF. Looking up the rest from reference TRBV2 and TRBJ2-2 gives the full variable domain: EPEVTQTPSHQVTQMGQEVILRCVPISNHLYFYWYRQILGQKVEFLVSFYNNEISEKSEIFDDQFSVERPDGSNFTLKIRSTKLEDSAMYFCASSVQGIKNTGELFFGEGSRLTVL.

The chain couples TRBV6-5 to TRBJ1-1, with no clear D. This CDR3 is built from 11 residues. Looked up from germline, CDR1 is MNHEY and CDR2 is SVGAGI. With 6 bases removed from V and 3 bases from J, the gap between germline ends came to 5 bases. DNA for the CDR3: TGTGCCAGCAGCGCGTACACTGAAGCTTTCTTT. As protein: CASSAYTEAFF.

The chain carries TRBV5-1 and TRBJ2-2, with TRBD1 matching 8 bases. CDR3 length: 15 residues. The junction had 4 bases not matched to a gene; V was cut back by 0 bases and J by 6 bases. Germline-derived CDR1 and CDR2 are SGHRS and YFSETQ. CDR3 nucleotides: TGCGCCAGCAGCTTGGATCAGGGGGCTGCCGGGGAGCTGTTTTTT. Amino acid sequence: CASSLDQGAAGELFF.

J is TRBJ1-2 and V is TRBV4-3; 12 bases are shared with TRBD1. After removal of 4 bases from V and 6 bases from J, the junction contained 9 bases not matched to a gene. Germline V gene lookup returns CDR1 LGHNA and CDR2 YSLEER. This CDR3 is built from 16 residues. CDR3 residues: CASSPNVGQGADGYTF. In DNA, the CDR3 is TGCGCCAGCAGCCCGAATGTGGGACAGGGGGCTGATGGCTACACCTTC.

This chain connects TRBV28 to TRBJ2-2, with a weak D call TRBD1 (6 bases). Germline loops: CDR1 MDHEN, CDR2 SYDVKM. The V end was cut by 4 bases, the J end by 4 bases, with 13 bases between. This CDR3 spans 15 amino acids. CDR3 in DNA: TGTGCCAGCAGTTACAGGACAGTGAGCACCGGGGAGCTGTTTTTT. This sequence encodes CASSYRTVSTGELFF. Using reference TRBV28 and TRBJ2-2 for the parts outside the CDR3, the full variable domain is DVKVTQSSRYLVKRTGEKVFLECVQDMDHENMFWYRQDPGLGLRLIYFSYDVKMKEKGDIPEGYSVSREKKERFSLILESASTNQTSMYLCASSYRTVSTGELFFGEGSRLTVL.

For this clone: A junction end diverges from the germline sequence, so it may reflect a read error. CDR3 in DNA: TGTGCCAGCAGTTACGGCGACAGACAGTTGAACGCTGAAGCTTTCTTT. It codes for CASSYGDRQLNAEAFF. The chain combines TRBV6-6 with TRBJ1-1; D may be TRBD1 (5 bases). The germline V gene has CDR1 MNHNY and CDR2 SVGAGI (reference sequence). The CDR3 runs to 16 residues.

The chain links TRBV5-1 to TRBJ1-2; 10 bases fit TRBD1. The V segment lost 3 bases and the J segment 8 bases; nucleotides outside the gene matches: 4. There are 13 residues in the CDR3. Germline values: CDR1 SGHRS, CDR2 YFSETQ. Here the CDR3 DNA reads TGCGCCAGCAGCTCCGGACAGGGGGGAGGCTACACCTTC. Amino acids: CASSSGQGGGYTF.

The chain employs TRBV29-1 and TRBJ2-7, with TRBD2 matching over 7 bases. V lost 4 bases, J lost 4 bases, and 13 bases stayed unmatched. The CDR3 extends over 15 amino acids. Germline values: CDR1 SQVTM, CDR2 ANQGSEA. CDR3 DNA: TGCAGCGTTGGGGCAGGACCTGGGGGGGATTACGAGCAGTACTTC. This codes for CSVGAGPGGDYEQYF.

DNA for the CDR3: TGTGCCAGCAGTTTCCGGGACAGGGGGTCCTATGGCTACACCTTC. Encoded protein: CASSFRDRGSYGYTF. V is TRBV6-5 and J is TRBJ1-2; TRBD1 matches at 11 bases. The trim removed 4 bases at V and 4 bases at J, leaving 5 bases unmatched. CDR3 length equals 15 residues. Germline loops: CDR1 MNHEY, CDR2 SVGAGI.

V gene TRBV9 combines with J gene TRBJ2-5; 12 bases map to TRBD2. V lost 0 bases and J lost 0; bases outside the gene matches: 0. Germline V gene data show CDR1 as SGDLS and CDR2 as YYNGEE. The length of the CDR3 is 16 residues. The CDR3 protein is CASSVGTSGNQETQYF. The CDR3 coding sequence is TGTGCCAGCAGCGTAGGGACTAGCGGGAACCAAGAGACCCAGTACTTC.

This clone turned up a few times. The gene calls are TRBV6-1 and TRBJ2-7; D possibly corresponds to TRBD2 (6 bases). Germline assignment: CDR1 MNHNS and CDR2 SASEGT. The CDR3 totals 14 residues. V lost 6 bases, J lost 2 bases, and 14 bases lay in between. The CDR3 bases are TGTGCCAGCAGCTCCGGGACTTCGACCTACGAGCAGTACTTC. Translation: CASSSGTSTYEQYF.

The chain combines TRBV27 with TRBJ1-5; D not resolved. Looked up from germline, CDR1 is MNHEY and CDR2 is SMNVEV (reference sequence). The CDR3 has 16 residues. V was cut by 0 bases and J by 0 bases, with 9 bases left in between. Here the CDR3 reads CASSLSGGDSNQPQHF. The CDR3 DNA sequence: TGTGCCAGCAGTTTATCGGGCGGGGATAGCAATCAGCCCCAGCATTTT.

The rearrangement uses TRBV7-2 and TRBJ2-3; 9 bases line up with TRBD2. This CDR3 region has 16 residues. Germline CDR1 SGHTA, CDR2 FQGNSA. Losses at the gene ends were 1 base for V and 5 bases for J; bases not matched to a gene: 7. CDR3 region: CASSLGGGARRDTQYF. CDR3 nucleotides: TGTGCCAGCAGCTTAGGCGGGGGGGCCCGGAGAGATACGCAGTATTTT.

The gene calls are TRBV7-9 and TRBJ1-1, with no clear D. Germline V gives CDR1 SEHNR, CDR2 FQNEAQ (reference sequence). The CDR3 spans 14 residues. Trimming took off 1 base at V and 5 bases at J, with 11 bases between the two ends. The CDR3 loop is CASSLGQVLTEAFF. The CDR3 DNA is TGTGCCAGCAGCTTAGGGCAGGTTTTAACTGAAGCTTTCTTT. Using reference TRBV7-9 and TRBJ1-1 for the parts outside the CDR3, the full variable domain is DTGVSQNPRHKITKRGQNVTFRCDPISEHNRLYWYRQTLGQGPEFLTYFQNEAQLEKSRLLSDRFSAERPKGSFSTLEIQRTEQGDSAMYLCASSLGQVLTEAFFGQGTRLTVV.

V usage is TRBV7-9 and J usage is TRBJ2-1; weak D call: TRBD1 (5 bases). Trimming took off 0 bases at V and 3 bases at J, with 15 bases between the two ends. Germline V gives CDR1 SEHNR, CDR2 FQNEAQ (reference sequence). The CDR3 runs to 17 residues. The DNA for the CDR3 is TGTGCCAGCAGCTTAGCTCGACAGCCTTGGGACTACAATGAGCAGTTCTTC. Its protein product is CASSLARQPWDYNEQFF.

The CDR3 here is CASSYSGARVDEQFF. CDR3 DNA sequence: TGTGCCAGCAGTTACTCGGGAGCACGGGTCGATGAGCAGTTCTTC. The chain uses TRBV6-6 and TRBJ2-1, with D possibly being TRBD2 (5 bases). V was clipped by 0 bases and J by 8 bases, with 14 bases between them. From germline, CDR1 is MNHNY and CDR2 SVGAGI (reference sequence). CDR3 length equals 15 residues.

The genes are TRBV5-1 and TRBJ1-2; possible D gene TRBD1, 5 bases. This CDR3 is built from 12 residues. V was pared by 0 bases and J by 7 bases, with 7 bases between. Germline lookup yields CDR1 SGHRS and CDR2 YFSETQ. In DNA form, the CDR3 reads TGCGCCAGCAGCTTGGACAGGAGTGGCTACACCTTC. Its translation: CASSLDRSGYTF.